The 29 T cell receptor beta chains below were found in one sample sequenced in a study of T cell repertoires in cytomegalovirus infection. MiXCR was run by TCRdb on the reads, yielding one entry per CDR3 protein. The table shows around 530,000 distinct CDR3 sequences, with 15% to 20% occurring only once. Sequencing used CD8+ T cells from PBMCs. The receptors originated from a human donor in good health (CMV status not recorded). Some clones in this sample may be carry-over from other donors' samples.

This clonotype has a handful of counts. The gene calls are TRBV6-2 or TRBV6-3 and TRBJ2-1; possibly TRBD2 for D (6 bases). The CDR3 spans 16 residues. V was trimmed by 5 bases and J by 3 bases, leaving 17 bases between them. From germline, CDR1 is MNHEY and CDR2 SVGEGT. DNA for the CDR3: TGTGCCAGCAGTCTCATAGCGGAGACTCTCTACAATGAGCAGTTCTTC. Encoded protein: CASSLIAETLYNEQFF.

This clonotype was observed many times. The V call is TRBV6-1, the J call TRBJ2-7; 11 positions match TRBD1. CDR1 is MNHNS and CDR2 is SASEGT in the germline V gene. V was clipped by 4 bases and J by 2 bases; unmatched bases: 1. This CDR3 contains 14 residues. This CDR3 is CASSGDRGTYEQYF. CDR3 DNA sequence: TGTGCCAGCAGTGGGGACAGGGGGACCTACGAGCAGTACTTC.

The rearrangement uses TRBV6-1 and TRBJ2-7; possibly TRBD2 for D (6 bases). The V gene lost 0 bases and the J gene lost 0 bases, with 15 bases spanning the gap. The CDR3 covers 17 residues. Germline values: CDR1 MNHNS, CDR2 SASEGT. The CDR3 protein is CASSEALEGGSSYEQYF. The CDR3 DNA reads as TGTGCCAGCAGTGAAGCGCTTGAGGGAGGCAGCTCCTACGAGCAGTACTTC.

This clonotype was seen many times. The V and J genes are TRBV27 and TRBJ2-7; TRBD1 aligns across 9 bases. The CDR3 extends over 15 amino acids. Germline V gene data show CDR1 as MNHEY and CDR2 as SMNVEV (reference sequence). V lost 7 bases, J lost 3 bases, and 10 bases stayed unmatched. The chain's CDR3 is CASTKGTGSVYEQYF. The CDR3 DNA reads TGTGCCAGCACTAAAGGGACAGGGAGTGTCTACGAGCAGTACTTC.

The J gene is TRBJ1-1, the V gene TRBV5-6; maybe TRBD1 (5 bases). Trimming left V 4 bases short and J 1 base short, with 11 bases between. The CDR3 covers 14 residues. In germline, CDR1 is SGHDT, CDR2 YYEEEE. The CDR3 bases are TGTGCCAGCAGCCAAGGACAAAAGAACACTGAAGCTTTCTTT. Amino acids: CASSQGQKNTEAFF.

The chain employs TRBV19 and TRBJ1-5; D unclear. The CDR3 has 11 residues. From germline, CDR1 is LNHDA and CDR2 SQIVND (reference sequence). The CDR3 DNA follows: TGTGAAAGGAGATGCAATCAGCCCCAGCATTTT. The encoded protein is CERRCNQPQHF. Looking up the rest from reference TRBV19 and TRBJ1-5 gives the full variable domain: DGGITQSPKYLFRKEGQNVTLSCEQNLNHDAMYWYRQDPGQGLRLIYYSQIVNDFQKGDIAEGYSVSREKKESFPLTVTSAQKNPTAFYLCERRCNQPQHFGDGTRLSIL.

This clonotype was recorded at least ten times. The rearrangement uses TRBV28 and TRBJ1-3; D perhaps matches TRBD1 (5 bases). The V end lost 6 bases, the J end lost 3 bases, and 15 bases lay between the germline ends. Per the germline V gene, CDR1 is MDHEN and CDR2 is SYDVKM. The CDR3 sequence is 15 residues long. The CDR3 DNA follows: TGTGCCAGCAGGGGCCGTCGGGGGGGTGGAAACACCATATATTTT. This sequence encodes CASRGRRGGGNTIYF.

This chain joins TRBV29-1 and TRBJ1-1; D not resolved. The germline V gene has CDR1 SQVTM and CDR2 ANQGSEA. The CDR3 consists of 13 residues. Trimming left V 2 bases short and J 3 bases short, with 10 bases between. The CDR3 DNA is TGCAGCGTTGAACGAGGCCGTGACACTGAAGCTTTCTTT. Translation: CSVERGRDTEAFF. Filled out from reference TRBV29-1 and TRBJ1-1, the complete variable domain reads SAVISQKPSRDICQRGTSLTIQCQVDSQVTMMFWYRQQPGQSLTLIATANQGSEATYESGFVIDKFPISRPNLTFSTLTVSNMSPEDSSIYLCSVERGRDTEAFFGQGTRLTVV.

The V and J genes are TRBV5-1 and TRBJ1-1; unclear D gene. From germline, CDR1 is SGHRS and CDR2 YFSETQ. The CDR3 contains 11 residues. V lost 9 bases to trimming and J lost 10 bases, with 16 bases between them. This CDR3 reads CAILSATGAFF. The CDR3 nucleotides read TGCGCCATATTAAGTGCGACGGGAGCTTTCTTT.

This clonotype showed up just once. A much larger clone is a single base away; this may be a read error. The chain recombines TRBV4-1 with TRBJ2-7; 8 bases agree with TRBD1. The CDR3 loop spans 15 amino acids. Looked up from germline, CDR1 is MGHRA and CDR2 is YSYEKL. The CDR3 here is CASSQDGTGPYAQYF. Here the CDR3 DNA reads TGCGCCAGCAGCCAAGATGGGACAGGACCCTACGCGCAGTACTTC.

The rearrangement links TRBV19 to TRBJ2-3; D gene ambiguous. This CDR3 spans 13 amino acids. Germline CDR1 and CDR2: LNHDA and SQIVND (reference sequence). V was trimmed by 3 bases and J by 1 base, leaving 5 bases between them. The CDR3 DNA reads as TGTGCCAGTAGTATCCGGGGCACAGATACGCAGTATTTT. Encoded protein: CASSIRGTDTQYF.

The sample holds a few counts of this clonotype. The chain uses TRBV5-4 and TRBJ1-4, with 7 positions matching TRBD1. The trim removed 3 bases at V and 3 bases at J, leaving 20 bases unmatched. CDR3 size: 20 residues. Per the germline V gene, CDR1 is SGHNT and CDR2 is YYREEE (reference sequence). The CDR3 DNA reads TGTGCCAGCAGCTCGACCTCCGGGACAGCAGACAGTCGAGCTAATGAAAAACTGTTTTTT. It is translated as CASSSTSGTADSRANEKLFF.

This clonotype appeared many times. The CDR3 DNA reads as TGTGCCAGCAGTTTATCTCGGGACAGGAATTACGAGCAGTACTTC. It codes for CASSLSRDRNYEQYF. The chain has TRBV27 and TRBJ2-7; 8 nucleotides align to TRBD1. This CDR3 contains 15 residues. The germline CDR1 and CDR2 sequences are MNHEY and SMNVEV (reference sequence). The V segment lost 0 bases and the J segment 4 bases; nucleotides outside the gene matches: 5.

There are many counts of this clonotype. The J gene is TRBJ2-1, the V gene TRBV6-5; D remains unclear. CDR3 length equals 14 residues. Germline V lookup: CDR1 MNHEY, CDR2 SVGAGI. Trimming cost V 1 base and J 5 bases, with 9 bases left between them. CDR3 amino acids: CASSYFGRDNEQFF. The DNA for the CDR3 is TGTGCCAGCAGTTACTTCGGCAGAGACAATGAGCAGTTCTTC.

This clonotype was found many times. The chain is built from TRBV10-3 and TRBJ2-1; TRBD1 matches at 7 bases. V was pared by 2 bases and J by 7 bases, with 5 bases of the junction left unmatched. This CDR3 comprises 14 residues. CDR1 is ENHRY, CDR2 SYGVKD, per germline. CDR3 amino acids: CAISERDSANEQFF. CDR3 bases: TGTGCCATCAGTGAGAGGGACAGTGCAAATGAGCAGTTCTTC.

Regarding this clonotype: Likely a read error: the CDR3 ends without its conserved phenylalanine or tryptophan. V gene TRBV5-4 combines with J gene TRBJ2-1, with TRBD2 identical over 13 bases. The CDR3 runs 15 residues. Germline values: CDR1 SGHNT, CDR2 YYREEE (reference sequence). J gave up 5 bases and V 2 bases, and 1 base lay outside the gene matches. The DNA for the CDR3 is TGTGCCAGCAGCTTTGGGACTAGCGGGAACAATGAGCAGTTCTTA. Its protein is CASSFGTSGNNEQFL.

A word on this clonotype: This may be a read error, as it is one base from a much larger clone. CDR3: CAGSSRGDTQYF. The CDR3 DNA follows: TGTGCCGGCAGCTCCCGAGGAGATACGCAGTATTTT. The genes are TRBV7-9 and TRBJ2-3; D is unresolved. The length of the CDR3 is 12 residues. Germline V CDR1 and CDR2: SEHNR, FQNEAQ (reference sequence).

The CDR3 loop reads CATSRDYRLMSSYNSPLHF. Here the CDR3 DNA reads TGTGCCACCAGCAGAGATTATAGGCTGATGAGCTCCTATAATTCACCCCTCCACTTT. The V call is TRBV15, the J call TRBJ1-6; the D is unclear. The CDR3 spans 19 residues. Per the germline V gene, CDR1 is LNHNV and CDR2 is YYDKDF (reference sequence). Between the trimmed V and J ends, which lost 0 bases and 0 bases, there was a span of 15 bases.

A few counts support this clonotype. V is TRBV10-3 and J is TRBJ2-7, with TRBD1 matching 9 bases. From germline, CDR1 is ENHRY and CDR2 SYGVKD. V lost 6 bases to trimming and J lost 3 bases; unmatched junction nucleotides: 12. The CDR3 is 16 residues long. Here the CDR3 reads CAIRNPGTGKDYEQYF. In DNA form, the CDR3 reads TGTGCCATCAGAAACCCCGGGACAGGGAAGGACTACGAGCAGTACTTC.

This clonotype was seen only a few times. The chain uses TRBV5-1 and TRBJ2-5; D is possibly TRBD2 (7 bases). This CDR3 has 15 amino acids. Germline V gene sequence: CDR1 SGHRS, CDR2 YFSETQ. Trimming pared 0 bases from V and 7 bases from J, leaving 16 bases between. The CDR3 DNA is TGCGCCAGCAGCTTGGCGGGGGGCGAAGTAGGGACCCAGTACTTC. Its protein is CASSLAGGEVGTQYF.

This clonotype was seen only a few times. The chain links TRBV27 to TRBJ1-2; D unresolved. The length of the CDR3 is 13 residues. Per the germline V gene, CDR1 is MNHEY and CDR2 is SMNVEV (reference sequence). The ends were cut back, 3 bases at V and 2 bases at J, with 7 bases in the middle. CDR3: CASSFGENYGYTF. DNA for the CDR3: TGTGCCAGCAGTTTCGGGGAAAACTATGGCTACACCTTC.

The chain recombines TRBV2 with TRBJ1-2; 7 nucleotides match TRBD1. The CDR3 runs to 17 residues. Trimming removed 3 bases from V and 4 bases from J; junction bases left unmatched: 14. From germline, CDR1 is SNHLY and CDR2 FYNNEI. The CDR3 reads CASSDPHPSGTAYGYTF. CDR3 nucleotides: TGTGCCAGCAGTGACCCCCACCCTTCGGGGACAGCCTATGGCTACACCTTC.

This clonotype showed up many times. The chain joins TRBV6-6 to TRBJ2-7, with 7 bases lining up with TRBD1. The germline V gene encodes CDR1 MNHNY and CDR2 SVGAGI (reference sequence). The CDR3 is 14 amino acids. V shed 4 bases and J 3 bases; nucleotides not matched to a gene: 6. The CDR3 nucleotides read TGTGCCAGCAGTTTTCGAGACAGGGACTACGAGCAGTACTTC. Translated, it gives CASSFRDRDYEQYF.

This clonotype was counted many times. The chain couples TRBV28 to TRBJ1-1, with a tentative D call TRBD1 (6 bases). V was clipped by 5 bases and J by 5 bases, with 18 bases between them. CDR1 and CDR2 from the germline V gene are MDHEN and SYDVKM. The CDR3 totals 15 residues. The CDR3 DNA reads TGTGCCAGCAGTGCTGCGGGACACCCTCGGACTGAAGCTTTCTTT. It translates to CASSAAGHPRTEAFF.

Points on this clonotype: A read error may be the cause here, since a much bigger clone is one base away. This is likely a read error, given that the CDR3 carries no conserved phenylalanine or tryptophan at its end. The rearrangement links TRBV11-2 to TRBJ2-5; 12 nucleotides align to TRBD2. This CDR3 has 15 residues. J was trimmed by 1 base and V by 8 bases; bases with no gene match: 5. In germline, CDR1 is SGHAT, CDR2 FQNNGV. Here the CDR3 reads CASRSLAGGQETQYY. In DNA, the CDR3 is TGTGCCAGCCGATCACTAGCGGGGGGCCAAGAGACCCAGTACTAC.

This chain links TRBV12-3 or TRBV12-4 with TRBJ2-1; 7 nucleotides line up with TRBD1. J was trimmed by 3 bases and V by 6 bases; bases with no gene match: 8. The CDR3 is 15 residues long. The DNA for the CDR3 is TGTGCCAGCAGCCCGGGACAGAGTAACTACAATGAGCAGTTCTTC. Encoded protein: CASSPGQSNYNEQFF.

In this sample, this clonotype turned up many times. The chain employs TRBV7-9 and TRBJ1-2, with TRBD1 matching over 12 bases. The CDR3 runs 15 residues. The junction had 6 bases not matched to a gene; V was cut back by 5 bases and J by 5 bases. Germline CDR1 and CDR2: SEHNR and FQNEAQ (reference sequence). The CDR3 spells CASSPGQGARYGYTF. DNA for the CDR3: TGTGCCAGCAGCCCGGGACAGGGGGCGCGATATGGCTACACCTTC.

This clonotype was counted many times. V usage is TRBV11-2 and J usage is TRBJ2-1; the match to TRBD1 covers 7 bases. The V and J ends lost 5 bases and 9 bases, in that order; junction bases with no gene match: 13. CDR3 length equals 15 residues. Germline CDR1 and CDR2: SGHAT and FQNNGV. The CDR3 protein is CASSHLGTGDFEQFF. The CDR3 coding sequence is TGTGCCAGCAGCCACTTAGGTACAGGGGATTTTGAGCAGTTCTTC.

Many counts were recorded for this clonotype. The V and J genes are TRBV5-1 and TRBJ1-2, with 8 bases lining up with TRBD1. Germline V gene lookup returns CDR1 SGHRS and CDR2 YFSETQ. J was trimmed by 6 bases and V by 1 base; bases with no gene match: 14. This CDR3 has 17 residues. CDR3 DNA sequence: TGCGCCAGCAGCTTGAGGGCAGGGGGCGCCGATCGACATGGCTACACCTTC. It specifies CASSLRAGGADRHGYTF.